Below are 5 T cell receptor beta chains sequenced from a single sample in a study of blood T cell repertoires in COVID-19 (TCRdb year 2020). Libraries were built with the immunoSEQ multiplex PCR assay. The table comes from immuneACCESS by way of TCRdb, which keeps in-frame sequences with V and J called. Part of the clones is missing from these tables; in studies checked, under half for an unresolved V gene and the rest for unknown reasons. For this sample there are about 180,000 clones; 80% to 90% appear just once. The top ten clonotypes cover 1.9% of the sample. Source material: peripheral blood. Source of these receptors: a man between 18 and 29 years old who had recovered from COVID-19.

The CDR3 sequence: CARSLATLREPYEQYF. CDR3 nucleotides: TGTGCCAGAAGCTTGGCCACGTTGCGGGAGCCCTACGAGCAGTACTTC. J is TRBJ2-7 and V is TRBV5-3, with 7 bases aligning to TRBD2. TRBV5-3 is identified as an open reading frame with a role that is uncertain. The CDR3 has 16 residues. The junction had 8 bases not matched to a gene; V was cut back by 0 bases and J by 2 bases.

The V call is TRBV12-3 or TRBV12-4, the J call TRBJ1-1; D is ambiguous. CDR3 length: 13 residues. Trimming left V 3 bases short and J 1 base short, with 6 bases between. The CDR3 spells CASSFTRNTEAFF. The DNA of the CDR3 is TGTGCCAGCAGTTTCACGAGGAACACTGAAGCTTTCTTT.

The chain is built from TRBV9 and TRBJ1-6; 7 bases are shared with TRBD1. J gave up 9 bases and V 3 bases, and 6 bases lay outside the gene matches. This CDR3 has 14 residues. In germline, CDR1 is SGDLS, CDR2 YYNGEE. Here the CDR3 reads CASSAGGHGSPLHF. DNA of the CDR3: TGTGCCAGCAGCGCAGGGGGGCATGGTTCACCCCTCCACTTT. Variable domain in full (rest from reference TRBV9 and TRBJ1-6): DSGVTQTPKHLITATGQRVTLRCSPRSGDLSVYWYQQSLDQGLQFLIQYYNGEERAKGNILERFSAQQFPDLHSELNLSSLELGDSALYFCASSAGGHGSPLHFGNGTRLTVT.

As to this clone: Other DNA sequences from this sample encode an identical CDR3 as well. The V call is TRBV11-3, the J call TRBJ1-1; TRBD1 is a possible D gene (6 bases). The ends were cut back, 5 bases at V and 1 base at J, with 8 bases in the middle. Germline V lookup: CDR1 SGHNT, CDR2 YENEEA. The CDR3 is 13 residues long. CDR3 coding DNA: TGTGCCAGCAGCCTGACAGGGAACACTGAAGCTTTCTTT. Translating it yields CASSLTGNTEAFF.

The chain uses TRBV5-4 and TRBJ2-2; tentative D call: TRBD2 (5 bases). CDR3 size: 14 residues. CDR1 and CDR2 from the germline V gene are SGHNT and YYREEE (reference sequence). V was pared by 0 bases and J by 3 bases, with 6 bases between. CDR3 in amino acids: CASSLGGDTGELFF. The CDR3 bases are TGTGCCAGCAGCTTGGGGGGAGACACCGGGGAGCTGTTTTTT.